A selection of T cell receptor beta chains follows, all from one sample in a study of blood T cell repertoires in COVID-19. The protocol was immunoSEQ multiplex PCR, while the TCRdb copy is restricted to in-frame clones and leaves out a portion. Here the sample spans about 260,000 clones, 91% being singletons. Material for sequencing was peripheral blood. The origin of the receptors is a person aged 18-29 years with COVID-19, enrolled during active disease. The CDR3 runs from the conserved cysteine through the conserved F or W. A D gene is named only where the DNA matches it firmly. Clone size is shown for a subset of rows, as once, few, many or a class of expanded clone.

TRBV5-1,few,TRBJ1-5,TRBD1,TGCGCCAGCAGCTCGGACAGGGGGAATCAGCCCCAGCATTTT,CASSSDRGNQPQHF
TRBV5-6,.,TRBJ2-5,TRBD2,TGTGCCAGCAGCCCCGGACTAGGGAAGAGGACCCAGTACTTC,CASSPGLGKRTQYF
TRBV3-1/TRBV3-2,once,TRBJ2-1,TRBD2,TGTGCCAGCAGCCAACTCCGGACTAGCGGGAGTCGGAATGAGCAGTTCTTC,CASSQLRTSGSRNEQFF
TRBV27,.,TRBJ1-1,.,TGTGCCAGCAGTTCCCCGACCCTAGGAAGCACTGAAGCTTTCTTT,CASSSPTLGSTEAFF
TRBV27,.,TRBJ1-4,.,TGTGCCAGCAGATTACAGGGTTTTAATGAAAAACTGTTTTTT,CASRLQGFNEKLFF
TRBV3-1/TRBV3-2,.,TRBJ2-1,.,TGTGCCAGCAGTCCTTTGGGGGGCTCCTACAATGAGCAGTTCTTC,CASSPLGGSYNEQFF
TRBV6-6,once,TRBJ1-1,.,TGTGCCAGCAGGGCGAGGCGACAGGTGAACACTGAAGCTTTCTTT,CASRARRQVNTEAFF
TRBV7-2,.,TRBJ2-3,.,TGTGCCAGCAGCCCCCGACAGGGAGGTACGCAGTATTTT,CASSPRQGGTQYF
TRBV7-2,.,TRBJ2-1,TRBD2,TGTGCCAGCAGCCACCTGACTAGCGGGAGGGCCAGTGAGCAGTTCTTC,CASSHLTSGRASEQFF
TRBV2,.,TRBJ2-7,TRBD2,TGTGCCAGCAGTTTCTCCCCAGCGGGAGGGGGCGAGCAGTACTTC,CASSFSPAGGGEQYF
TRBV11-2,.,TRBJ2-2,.,TGTGCCAGCAGCTTCCTTTTAGAGCGGAGCACCGGGGAGCTGTTTTTT,CASSFLLERSTGELFF
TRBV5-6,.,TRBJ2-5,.,TGTGCCAGCAGCTTGAGGCAGGGCTTGGAGACCCAGTACTTC,CASSLRQGLETQYF
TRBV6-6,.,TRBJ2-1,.,TGTGCCAGCAGTTACTCTAACTATCCCGCGCTCAATGAGCAGTTCTTC,CASSYSNYPALNEQFF
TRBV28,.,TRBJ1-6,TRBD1,TGTGCCAGCAGTTCTGGGACAGCATATAATTCACCCCTCCACTTT,CASSSGTAYNSPLHF
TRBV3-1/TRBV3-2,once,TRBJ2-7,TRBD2,TGTGCCAGCAGGTCAGCTAGCGGGAGGACCTACGAGCAGTACTTC,CASRSASGRTYEQYF
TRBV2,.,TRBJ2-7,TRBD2,TGTGCCAGCACTGGAACTAGCGGGACTTCCTACGAGCAGTACTTC,CASTGTSGTSYEQYF
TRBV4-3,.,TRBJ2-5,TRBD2,TGCGCCAGCAGCCCTGGTCGGGGAGGGTACCAAGAGACCCAGTACTTC,CASSPGRGGYQETQYF
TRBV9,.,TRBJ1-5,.,TGTGCCAGCAGCGCGCCAGGTAGCAATCAGCCCCAGCATTTT,CASSAPGSNQPQHF